The sequence of this T cell receptor (beta chain) was determined in a study of cytomegalovirus exposure and HLA in healthy donors. Study details: The approximately 670 first-cohort repertoires and the 120 or so validation repertoires shared the same platform, a later analysis reported.

CDR1 and CDR2 (germline): KGHSH, LQKENI. V dropped 3 bases and J dropped 0 bases, with 11 bases sitting between them. The CDR3 loop spans 15 amino acids. General observations from the study: The study listed under 200 cytomegalovirus-associated TCR beta chains. Later, an analysis found that TCR clusters from the first cohort tended to co-occur in the 90 to 150 validation repertoires.

The roughly 120-subject validation cohort, separate from the roughly 670-subject first cohort, included the donors. Using immunoSEQ multiplex PCR, the repertoire was profiled, and TCRdb retains in-frame clones only, with some absent. The data show some 98,000 clones, with around 85% seen just once and 3.5% to 5% held by the top ten. In regard to this clone: Its antigen remains unidentified.

This sequence originates from a woman in her twenties or thirties in good health and CMV-seronegative. This rearrangement joins TRBV18 to TRBJ1-1; D may be TRBD1 (6 bases). Sequenced: PBMCs. In DNA form, the CDR3 reads TGTGCCAGCTCACCCCAGACAGGAATGAACACTGAAGCTTTCTTT. It codes for CASSPQTGMNTEAFF.